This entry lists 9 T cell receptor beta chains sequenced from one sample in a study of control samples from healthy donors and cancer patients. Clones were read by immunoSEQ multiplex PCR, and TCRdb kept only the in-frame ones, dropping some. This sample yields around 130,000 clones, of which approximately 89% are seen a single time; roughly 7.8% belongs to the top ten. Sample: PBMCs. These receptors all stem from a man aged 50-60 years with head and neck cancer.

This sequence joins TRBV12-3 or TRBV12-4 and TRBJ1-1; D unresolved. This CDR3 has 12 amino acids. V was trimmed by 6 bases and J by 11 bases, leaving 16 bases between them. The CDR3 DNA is TGTGCCAGCAGCCATCCTTCTACAATGGCTTTCTTT. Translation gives CASSHPSTMAFF.

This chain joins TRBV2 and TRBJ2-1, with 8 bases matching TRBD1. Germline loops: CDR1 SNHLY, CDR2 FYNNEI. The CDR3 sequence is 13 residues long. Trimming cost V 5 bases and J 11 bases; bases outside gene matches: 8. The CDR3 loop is CASSSGQGRKQFF. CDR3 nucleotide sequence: TGTGCCAGCAGTTCCGGACAGGGCCGAAAGCAGTTCTTC. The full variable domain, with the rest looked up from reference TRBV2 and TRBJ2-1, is EPEVTQTPSHQVTQMGQEVILRCVPISNHLYFYWYRQILGQKVEFLVSFYNNEISEKSEIFDDQFSVERPDGSNFTLKIRSTKLEDSAMYFCASSSGQGRKQFFGPGTRLTVL.

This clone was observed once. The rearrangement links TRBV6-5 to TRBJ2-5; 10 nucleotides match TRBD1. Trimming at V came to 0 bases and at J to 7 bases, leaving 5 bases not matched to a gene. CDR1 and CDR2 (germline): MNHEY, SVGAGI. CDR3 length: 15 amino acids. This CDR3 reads CASSYSTGGLGTQYF. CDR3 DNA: TGTGCCAGCAGTTACTCGACAGGGGGCCTCGGGACCCAGTACTTC.

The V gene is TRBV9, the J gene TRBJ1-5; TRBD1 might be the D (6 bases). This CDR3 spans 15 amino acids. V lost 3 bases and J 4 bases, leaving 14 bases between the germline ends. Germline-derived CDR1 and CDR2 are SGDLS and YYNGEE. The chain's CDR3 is CASSARGLVNQPQHF. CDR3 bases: TGTGCCAGCAGCGCCAGGGGCTTGGTAAATCAGCCCCAGCATTTT.

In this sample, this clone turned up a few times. CDR3 residues: CASSPPLTSGRNNEQFF. CDR3 DNA: TGTGCCAGCTCACCACCTCTGACTAGCGGGCGGAACAATGAGCAGTTCTTC. The rearrangement joins TRBV18 to TRBJ2-1, with 10 bases identical to TRBD2. The CDR3 is 17 residues long. The trim removed 0 bases at V and 5 bases at J, leaving 7 bases unmatched. Germline lookup yields CDR1 KGHSH and CDR2 LQKENI.

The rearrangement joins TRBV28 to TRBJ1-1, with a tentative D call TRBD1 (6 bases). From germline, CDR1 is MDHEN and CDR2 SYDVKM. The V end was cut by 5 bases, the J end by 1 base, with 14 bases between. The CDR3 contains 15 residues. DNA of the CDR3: TGTGCCAGCAGTACGAAAGGGGGGTCGAACACTGAAGCTTTCTTT. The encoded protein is CASSTKGGSNTEAFF.

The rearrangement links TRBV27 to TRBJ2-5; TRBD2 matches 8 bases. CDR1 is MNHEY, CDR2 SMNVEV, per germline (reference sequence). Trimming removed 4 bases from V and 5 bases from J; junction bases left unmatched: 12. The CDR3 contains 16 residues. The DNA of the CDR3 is TGTGCCAGCAGTTACTCAAGCGGGAGTCACGGGGAGACCCAGTACTTC. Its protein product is CASSYSSGSHGETQYF.

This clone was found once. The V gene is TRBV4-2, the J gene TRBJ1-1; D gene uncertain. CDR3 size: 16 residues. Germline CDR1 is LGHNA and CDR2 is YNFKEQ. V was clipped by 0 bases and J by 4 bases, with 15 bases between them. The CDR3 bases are TGTGCCAGCAGCCAAGAGCTTCGAAGTTTCGGCACTGAAGCTTTCTTT. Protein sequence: CASSQELRSFGTEAFF.

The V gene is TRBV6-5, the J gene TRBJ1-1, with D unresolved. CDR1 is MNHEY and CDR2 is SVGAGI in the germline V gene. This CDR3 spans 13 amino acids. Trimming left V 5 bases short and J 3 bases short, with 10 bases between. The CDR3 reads CASSTNVDTEAFF. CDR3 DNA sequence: TGTGCCAGCAGTACGAATGTCGACACTGAAGCTTTCTTT.